This T cell receptor (beta chain) comes out of a study of blood T cell repertoires in COVID-19. As for the study in general: Italy, Spain and the United States were the sources of the convalescent and acute COVID-19 samples. PBMCs, B-cell-depleted T cells, or T cells provided the cDNA or gDNA that made up the material.

The V end lost 4 bases, the J end lost 0 bases, and 10 bases lay between the germline ends. This CDR3 spans 15 amino acids. Germline CDR1 and CDR2: SGHNT and YYREEE (reference sequence). This table comes from immunoSEQ multiplex PCR, and its TCRdb copy is limited to in-frame clones, with some not included. Here the sample spans 150,000 to 200,000 clones, about 80% being singletons. Input material: peripheral blood. The clonotype was recovered from a human donor with acute or convalescent COVID-19. The donor label of this sample is uncertain. The chain carries TRBV5-4 and TRBJ1-4; D perhaps matches TRBD1 (6 bases). The CDR3 nucleotides read TGTGCCAGCAGCCCGGACAGCGCAACTAATGAAAAACTGTTTTTT. Translating it yields CASSPDSATNEKLFF.